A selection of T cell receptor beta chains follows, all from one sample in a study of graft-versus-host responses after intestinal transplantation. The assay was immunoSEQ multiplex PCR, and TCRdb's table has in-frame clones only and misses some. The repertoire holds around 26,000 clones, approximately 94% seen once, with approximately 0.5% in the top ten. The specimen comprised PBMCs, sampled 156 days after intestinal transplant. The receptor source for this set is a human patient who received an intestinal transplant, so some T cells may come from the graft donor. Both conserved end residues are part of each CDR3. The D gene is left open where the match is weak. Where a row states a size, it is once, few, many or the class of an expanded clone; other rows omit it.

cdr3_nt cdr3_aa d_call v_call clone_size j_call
TGTGCCAGCAGCGTCGAACCGTCTAATGAAAAACTGTTTTTT CASSVEPSNEKLFF NA TRBV9 NA TRBJ1-4
TGTGCCAGCAGCTTACGTCAGACCACTGAAGCTTTCTTT CASSLRQTTEAFF NA TRBV7-9 NA TRBJ1-1
TGTGCCAGCAGTGAGGGCGACTTGGGCTCCTACAATGAGCAGTTCTTC CASSEGDLGSYNEQFF NA TRBV27 NA TRBJ2-1
TGTGCCAGCTCACCATACCCTGCCAGGGAAGGAAGCACTGAAGCTTTCTTT CASSPYPAREGSTEAFF NA TRBV18 few TRBJ1-1
TGTGCCAGCAGCTTAACGTACCTCAAAACCTACAATGAGCAGTTCTTC CASSLTYLKTYNEQFF NA TRBV7-6 NA TRBJ2-1
TGTGCCAGCAGCGCACTAGCGGGGCGTCCCAATGAGCAGTTCTTC CASSALAGRPNEQFF TRBD2 TRBV11-2 NA TRBJ2-1
TGTGCCAGCAGCTGGACAGACCGAGCTCAAGAGCAGTTCTTC CASSWTDRAQEQFF NA TRBV5-8 NA TRBJ2-1
TGTGCCAGCAGGTTATATCCACCAGGGAGCTATGGCTACACCTTC CASRLYPPGSYGYTF NA TRBV9 NA TRBJ1-2
TGTGCCAGTAGTATAGGCCCCTCGGGCAGCTGGTACGAGCAGTACTTC CASSIGPSGSWYEQYF NA TRBV19 NA TRBJ2-7
TGTGCCAGCAGTGAATATTCCGGGACAGCCTTCTACGAGCAGTACTTC CASSEYSGTAFYEQYF TRBD1 TRBV6-1 NA TRBJ2-7
TGTGCCAGCAGCCCCCCCGCCTACAGCTCCTACGAGCAGTACTTC CASSPPAYSSYEQYF NA TRBV11-2 NA TRBJ2-7
TGTGCCAGCAGTTACTCGCATAGCACTGAAGCTTTCTTT CASSYSHSTEAFF NA TRBV6-5 few TRBJ1-1
TGTGCCAGCAGTCTACTAGCGGGAAGAGACAATGAGCAGTTCTTC CASSLLAGRDNEQFF TRBD2 TRBV27 NA TRBJ2-1
TGCGCCAGCAGCTTCGGCGGACAGGGGGCCACTGAAGCTTTCTTT CASSFGGQGATEAFF TRBD1 TRBV5-1 NA TRBJ1-1
TGTGCCAGCTCACCGCTCGACGGAAGCTCCTACGAGCAGTACTTC CASSPLDGSSYEQYF NA TRBV18 NA TRBJ2-7
TGTGCCAGCAGCACGGACGAAATGAACACTGAAGCTTTCTTT CASSTDEMNTEAFF NA TRBV7-9 NA TRBJ1-1
TGTGCCAGCAGCCAATTTAACAGAGGATATTCACCCCTCCACTTT CASSQFNRGYSPLHF NA TRBV16 NA TRBJ1-6
TGTGCCAGCAGTTTCGACAGGAACGAGCAGTACTTC CASSFDRNEQYF NA TRBV6-5 NA TRBJ2-7
TGTGCCAGCAGTTTAAGATTCAAGCGGGAGGGCACAGATACGCAGTATTTT CASSLRFKREGTDTQYF TRBD2 TRBV28 NA TRBJ2-3
TGTGCCAGCTCCGAACAGCCACCACGGAACACTGAAGCTTTCTTT CASSEQPPRNTEAFF NA TRBV18 NA TRBJ1-1
TGTGCCAGCAGCCTCACAACAGGGCGCATGAACACTGAAGCTTTCTTT CASSLTTGRMNTEAFF NA TRBV5-6 NA TRBJ1-1
TGTGCCAGCAGGGGTGAGACAGGGGACGAGCAGTACTTC CASRGETGDEQYF TRBD1 TRBV6-6 NA TRBJ2-7
TGTGCCAGCAGCTTAAGTGAGTTCTATGGCTACACCTTC CASSLSEFYGYTF NA TRBV7-9 NA TRBJ1-2
TGTGCCAGCAGCTCAGGTAGCTCCTACGAGCAGTACTTC CASSSGSSYEQYF NA TRBV7-6 once TRBJ2-7
TGTGCCAGCAGCTTGGAACTTTTCGGCGGGGGCGAACTTAGCACAGATACGCAGTATTTT CASSLELFGGGELSTDTQYF NA TRBV5-4 NA TRBJ2-3
TGCGCCAGCAGCCCTCCTTTTCCAGGGGGAGGGGGAGAGACCCAGTACTTC CASSPPFPGGGGETQYF NA TRBV4-1 NA TRBJ2-5
TGTGCCAGTAATCCCACTAGCGGGGGCTACAATGAGCAGTTCTTC CASNPTSGGYNEQFF TRBD2 TRBV19 NA TRBJ2-1
TGTGCCAGCAGCTTAGGCGAAGAGCAGTACTTC CASSLGEEQYF NA TRBV5-4 NA TRBJ2-7
TGTGCCAGCAGCTCTCAGTACGAGCAGTACTTC CASSSQYEQYF NA TRBV7-2 NA TRBJ2-7
TGCGCCAGCAGCCAAGATACGCAACCCTACAATGAGCAGTTCTTC CASSQDTQPYNEQFF NA TRBV4-1 NA TRBJ2-1
TGTGCCAGCAGCTTAGGGACAGGGGGCTTCAGCTCCTACAATGAGCAGTTCTTC CASSLGTGGFSSYNEQFF TRBD1 TRBV11-2 NA TRBJ2-1
TGTGCCAGCAGCCCGACAGTTACTAGCACAGATACGCAGTATTTT CASSPTVTSTDTQYF NA TRBV11-2 once TRBJ2-3
TGTGCCAGCAGCTTGGGCGTGGGACAGGGGTACACTGAAGCTTTCTTT CASSLGVGQGYTEAFF TRBD1 TRBV5-8 NA TRBJ1-1
TGTGCCAGCAGCCGAAGCCTACTCGCAGATACGCAGTATTTT CASSRSLLADTQYF NA TRBV7-8 NA TRBJ2-3
TGTGCCAGCAGCCCGGACTACAATGAGCAGTTCTTC CASSPDYNEQFF NA TRBV7-9 NA TRBJ2-1
TGTGCCAGCAGCTTAGGGGTAGCGGGACCAGGGAGCAATCAGCCCCAGCATTTT CASSLGVAGPGSNQPQHF NA TRBV7-9 NA TRBJ1-5
TGTGCCAGCAGCTTAGAATTTTCAGGGGGCGCGTCCGGGGAGCTGTTTTTT CASSLEFSGGASGELFF TRBD1 TRBV13 once TRBJ2-2
TGTGCCAGCAGTTATTATCCGGGGGGCTATGAGCAGTTCTTC CASSYYPGGYEQFF NA TRBV6-5 NA TRBJ2-1
TGTGCCAGCAGCTCTGAAAGCGGACTGAGCTCCTACGAGCAGTACTTC CASSSESGLSSYEQYF NA TRBV7-2 NA TRBJ2-7
TGTGCCAGTAGTGTATACAGTGAAGCTTTCTTT CASSVYSEAFF NA TRBV19 NA TRBJ1-1
TGTGCCAGCAGTGGGGTCGGGAATTCACCCCTCCACTTT CASSGVGNSPLHF NA TRBV6-1 NA TRBJ1-6
TGTGCCAGCAGCCCGCAAGGGGAGGGCCACGCCTTCTCCTACGAGCAGTACTTC CASSPQGEGHAFSYEQYF TRBD2 TRBV7-9 NA TRBJ2-7
TGCGCCAGCAGCCAAGAAAGCTCTGGGGCCAACGTCCTGACTTTC CASSQESSGANVLTF NA TRBV4-3 NA TRBJ2-6
TGTGCCAGCAGCGTAGGGGGCGCGCGCACAGATACGCAGTATTTT CASSVGGARTDTQYF NA TRBV9 NA TRBJ2-3
TGTGCCAGCAGCTCCAGCCAGGTTCCGAACACTGAAGCTTTCTTT CASSSSQVPNTEAFF NA TRBV9 NA TRBJ1-1
TGTGCCAGCAGTCCTTGGGGACAGGGGGCGGGGGAGCAGTACTTC CASSPWGQGAGEQYF TRBD1 TRBV6-1 NA TRBJ2-7
TGTGCCAGCAGCATACGGACAGTCTCCTACAATGAGCAGTTCTTC CASSIRTVSYNEQFF NA TRBV28 NA TRBJ2-1
TGTGCCAGCAGCCACGGGACAGGGAGGAACTATGGCTACACCTTC CASSHGTGRNYGYTF TRBD1 TRBV6-7 NA TRBJ1-2